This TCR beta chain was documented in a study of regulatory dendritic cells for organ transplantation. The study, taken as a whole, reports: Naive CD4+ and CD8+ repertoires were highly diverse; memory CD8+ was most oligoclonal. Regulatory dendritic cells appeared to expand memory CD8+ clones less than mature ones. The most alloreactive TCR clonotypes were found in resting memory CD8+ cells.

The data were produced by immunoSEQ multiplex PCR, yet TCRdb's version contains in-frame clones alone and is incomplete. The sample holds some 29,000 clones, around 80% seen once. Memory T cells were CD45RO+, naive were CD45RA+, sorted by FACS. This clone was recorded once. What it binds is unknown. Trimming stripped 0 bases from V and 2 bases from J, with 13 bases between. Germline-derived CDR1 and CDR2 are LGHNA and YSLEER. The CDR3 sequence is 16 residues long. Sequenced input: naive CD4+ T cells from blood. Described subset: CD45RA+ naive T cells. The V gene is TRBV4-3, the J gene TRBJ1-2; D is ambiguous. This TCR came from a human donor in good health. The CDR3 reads CASSQDSGYGNYGYTF. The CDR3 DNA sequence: TGCGCCAGCAGCCAAGATTCCGGGTACGGCAACTATGGCTACACCTTC.